This record looks at one TCR beta chain sequence and its context. The record originates from a study of blood T cell repertoires in COVID-19. Background on the study: PBMCs, B-cell-depleted T cells, or T cells were the source of the cDNA or gDNA that made up the material.

Produced via immunoSEQ multiplex PCR; TCRdb's table is partial and in-frame only. This table holds a few hundred thousand clones, about 89% found once. The CDR3 is made up of 15 amino acids. V shed 5 bases and J shed 3 bases, with 14 bases lying between them. Germline CDR1 MDHEN, CDR2 SYDVKM. The chain links TRBV28 to TRBJ1-5, with D unclear. This TCR derives from a woman aged 55 to 70 with acute or convalescent COVID-19. Sequenced material: peripheral blood. The CDR3 reads CASSLPLQNNQPQHF. DNA for the CDR3: TGTGCCAGCAGTCTCCCCTTACAGAACAATCAGCCCCAGCATTTT.